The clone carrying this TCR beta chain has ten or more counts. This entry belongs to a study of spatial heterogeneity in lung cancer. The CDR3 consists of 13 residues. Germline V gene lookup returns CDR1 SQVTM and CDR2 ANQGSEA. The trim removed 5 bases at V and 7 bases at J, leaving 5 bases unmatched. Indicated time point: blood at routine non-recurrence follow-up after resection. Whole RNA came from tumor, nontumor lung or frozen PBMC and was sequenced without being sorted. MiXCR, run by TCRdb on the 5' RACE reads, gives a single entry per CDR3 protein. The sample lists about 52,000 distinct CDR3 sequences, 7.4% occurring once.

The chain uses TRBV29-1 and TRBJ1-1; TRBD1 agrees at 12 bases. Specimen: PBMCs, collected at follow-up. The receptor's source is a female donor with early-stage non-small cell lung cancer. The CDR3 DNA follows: TGCAGCGTTTGGGACAGGGGGCCTCTTGAAGCTTTCTTT. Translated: CSVWDRGPLEAFF.